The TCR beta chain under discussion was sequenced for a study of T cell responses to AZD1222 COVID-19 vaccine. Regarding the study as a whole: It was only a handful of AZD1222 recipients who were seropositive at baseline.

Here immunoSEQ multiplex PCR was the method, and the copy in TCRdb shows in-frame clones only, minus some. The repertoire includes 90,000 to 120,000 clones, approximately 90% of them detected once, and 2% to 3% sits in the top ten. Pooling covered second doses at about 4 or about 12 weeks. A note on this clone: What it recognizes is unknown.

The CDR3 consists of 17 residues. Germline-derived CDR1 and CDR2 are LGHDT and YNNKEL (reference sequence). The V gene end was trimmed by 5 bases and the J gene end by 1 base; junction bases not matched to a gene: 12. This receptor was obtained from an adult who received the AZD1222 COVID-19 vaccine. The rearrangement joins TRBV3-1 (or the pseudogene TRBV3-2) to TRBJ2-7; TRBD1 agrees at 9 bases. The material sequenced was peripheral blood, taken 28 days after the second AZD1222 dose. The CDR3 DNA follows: TGTGCCAGCAGCGAGGGAGACGGACAGGGGTATTCCTACGAGCAGTACTTC. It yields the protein CASSEGDGQGYSYEQYF.